A single sample is the source of the 23 T cell receptor beta chains below, sequenced in a study of cytomegalovirus exposure and HLA in healthy donors (dated by TCRdb to the late 2010s). The library was produced with the immunoSEQ multiplex PCR assay. The multiplex PCR relied on a mix of 60 forward primers for TCR Vbeta segments and 13 reverse primers for TCR Jbeta segments. TCRdb provides this immuneACCESS table in a form limited to in-frame rearrangements. Some clones are lacking; in checked studies, under half of them reflect an unresolved V gene, and why the rest are absent is not known. The sample table records tens of thousands of clones; 72% of these occur just once. The top ten constitute 20% to 25% of the sample. The sequencing sample was made of PBMCs. These receptors were taken from a woman in her 50s in good health and CMV-seropositive.

The V and J genes are TRBV29-1 and TRBJ2-7, with 9 bases lining up with TRBD1. Germline lookup yields CDR1 SQVTM and CDR2 ANQGSEA. Losses at the gene ends were 6 bases for V and 2 bases for J; bases not matched to a gene: 8. The CDR3 contains 14 residues. The CDR3 region is CSVLPGTGTYEQYF. The CDR3 nucleotides read TGCAGCGTCCTACCCGGGACAGGGACCTACGAGCAGTACTTC.

As DNA, the CDR3 is TGTGCCAGCAGGGGGGGTTACCAAGAGACCCAGTACTTC. This translates into CASRGGYQETQYF. The gene calls are TRBV2 and TRBJ2-5; D is possibly TRBD2 (6 bases). The CDR3 spans 13 residues. CDR1 is SNHLY and CDR2 is FYNNEI in the germline V gene. The ends were cut back, 6 bases at V and 0 bases at J, with 8 bases in the middle.

The chain couples TRBV6-1 to TRBJ2-1, with 9 nucleotides matching TRBD2. The CDR3 extends over 15 amino acids. J gave up 2 bases and V 6 bases, and 5 bases lay outside the gene matches. Germline loops: CDR1 MNHNS, CDR2 SASEGT. Here the CDR3 DNA reads TGTGCCAGCAGGACTAGCGGTGGTCCCTACAATGAGCAGTTCTTC. Its translation is CASRTSGGPYNEQFF.

V gene TRBV19 combines with J gene TRBJ1-4; D possibly corresponds to TRBD1 (5 bases). From germline, CDR1 is LNHDA and CDR2 SQIVND (reference sequence). The CDR3 loop spans 14 amino acids. Trimming shortened V by 9 bases and J by 3 bases, and 14 bases separated the two germline ends. The CDR3 reads CASSAGRANEKLFF. The CDR3, as DNA: TGTGCCAGCTCCGCAGGGAGGGCTAATGAAAAACTGTTTTTT. Drawing the rest from reference TRBV19 and TRBJ1-4, the complete variable domain is DGGITQSPKYLFRKEGQNVTLSCEQNLNHDAMYWYRQDPGQGLRLIYYSQIVNDFQKGDIAEGYSVSREKKESFPLTVTSAQKNPTAFYLCASSAGRANEKLFFGSGTQLSVL.

This clone appeared a few times. The chain is built from TRBV11-3 and TRBJ2-3; possibly TRBD2 for D (6 bases). The CDR3 length is 14 residues. In germline, CDR1 is SGHNT, CDR2 YENEEA. Trimming cost V 3 bases and J 5 bases, with 12 bases left between them. The CDR3: CASSFRGGGDTQYF. CDR3 DNA: TGTGCCAGCAGCTTCCGTGGGGGAGGAGATACGCAGTATTTT. The entire variable domain, with the rest obtained from reference TRBV11-3 and TRBJ2-3, is as follows: EAGVVQSPRYKIIEKKQPVAFWCNPISGHNTLYWYLQNLGQGPELLIRYENEEAVDDSQLPKDRFSAERLKGVDSTLKIQPAELGDSAVYLCASSFRGGGDTQYFGPGTRLTVL.

V and J are TRBV27 and TRBJ2-7, with D possibly matching TRBD2 (6 bases). Trimming pared 6 bases from V and 2 bases from J, leaving 11 bases between. Germline V gene sequence: CDR1 MNHEY, CDR2 SMNVEV (reference sequence). CDR3 size: 13 residues. CDR3 in DNA: TGTGCCAGCAGAACCGGGAGAGCCTACGAGCAGTACTTC. This encodes CASRTGRAYEQYF.

V gene TRBV7-9 combines with J gene TRBJ1-5, with D tentatively TRBD1 (5 bases). V lost 1 base and J 0 bases, leaving 10 bases between the germline ends. The CDR3 length is 16 residues. Germline V gives CDR1 SEHNR, CDR2 FQNEAQ (reference sequence). The CDR3 is CASSLGTRYSNQPQHF. CDR3 nucleotides: TGTGCCAGCAGCTTAGGGACAAGGTATAGCAATCAGCCCCAGCATTTT.

The chain recombines TRBV2 with TRBJ1-5, with D maybe TRBD1 (5 bases). The germline V gene has CDR1 SNHLY and CDR2 FYNNEI. Trimming cost V 5 bases and J 5 bases, with 13 bases left between them. This CDR3 spans 14 amino acids. The CDR3, as DNA: TGTGCCAGCAGTCTAAAGACAGCGTATCAGCCCCAGCATTTT. It yields the protein CASSLKTAYQPQHF.

The chain uses TRBV6-5 and TRBJ2-7; 9 positions match TRBD1. Germline loops: CDR1 MNHEY, CDR2 SVGAGI. This CDR3 has 16 amino acids. Losses at the gene ends were 2 bases for V and 1 base for J; bases not matched to a gene: 6. This CDR3 reads CASSYAGDRESYEQYF. The CDR3 DNA is TGTGCCAGCAGTTACGCGGGGGACAGGGAATCCTACGAGCAGTACTTC.

This clone was picked up a small number of times. The chain carries TRBV5-5 and TRBJ1-1; 10 bases line up with TRBD1. Germline CDR1 is SGHKS and CDR2 is YYEKEE (reference sequence). This CDR3 region has 14 residues. V was clipped by 1 base and J by 4 bases; unmatched bases: 1. CDR3 nucleotides: TGTGCCAGCAGCTTGTGGACAGGGGGCACTGAAGCTTTCTTT. Amino acids: CASSLWTGGTEAFF.

The chain uses TRBV7-3 and TRBJ2-1; 7 bases fit TRBD2. Germline V lookup: CDR1 SGHTA, CDR2 FQGTGA. The CDR3 spans 12 residues. Trimming removed 1 base from V and 9 bases from J; junction bases left unmatched: 0. The CDR3 DNA is TGTGCCAGCAGCTTAAGGGGGGGTGAGCAGTTCTTC. Translating it yields CASSLRGGEQFF.

This chain links TRBV28 with TRBJ2-5; the D gene is possibly TRBD1 (5 bases). The CDR3 has 14 amino acids. The V end was cut by 2 bases, the J end by 1 base, with 8 bases between. Germline V gene sequence: CDR1 MDHEN, CDR2 SYDVKM. CDR3 region: CASSLGAAQETQYF. The CDR3 region has the DNA TGTGCCAGCAGTTTAGGGGCAGCCCAAGAGACCCAGTACTTC.

This clone has only a few counts. This rearrangement joins TRBV6-5 to TRBJ1-1, with TRBD1 identical over 7 bases. Germline V lookup: CDR1 MNHEY, CDR2 SVGAGI. The CDR3 has 13 amino acids. V lost 4 bases to trimming and J lost 11 bases; unmatched junction nucleotides: 10. Written as DNA, the CDR3 is TGTGCCAGCAGTTTTCGACAGGGATTTGTTGCTTTCTTT. Protein: CASSFRQGFVAFF.

The V gene is TRBV19, the J gene TRBJ1-5, with D possibly being TRBD1 (6 bases). The V and J ends lost 3 bases and 3 bases respectively, with 9 bases between them. This CDR3 has 14 amino acids. Germline CDR1 reads LNHDA; CDR2 reads SQIVND (reference sequence). For the CDR3, the DNA is TGTGCCAGTAGTATGCAGGGGACCAATCAGCCCCAGCATTTT. Protein product: CASSMQGTNQPQHF. Full variable domain (rest looked up from reference TRBV19 and TRBJ1-5): DGGITQSPKYLFRKEGQNVTLSCEQNLNHDAMYWYRQDPGQGLRLIYYSQIVNDFQKGDIAEGYSVSREKKESFPLTVTSAQKNPTAFYLCASSMQGTNQPQHFGDGTRLSIL.

This chain connects TRBV2 to TRBJ1-6; TRBD1 might be the D (5 bases). The CDR3 loop spans 16 amino acids. CDR1 is SNHLY, CDR2 FYNNEI, per germline. V gave up 6 bases and J gave up 2 bases, with 14 bases separating them. The CDR3 DNA sequence: TGTGCCAGCAGCGACAGAGCCTCCACCTATAATTCACCCCTCCACTTT. Translation gives CASSDRASTYNSPLHF.

The V call is TRBV4-2, the J call TRBJ1-1; D not certain. Deletions cut 0 bases from V and 8 bases from J, with 10 bases between. The CDR3 covers 13 residues. Germline V gene data show CDR1 as LGHNA and CDR2 as YNFKEQ. The CDR3 is CASSQEIGREAFF. CDR3 DNA sequence: TGTGCCAGCAGCCAAGAGATTGGCAGGGAAGCTTTCTTT.

This rearrangement joins TRBV28 to TRBJ2-7; D is ambiguous. The CDR3 length is 11 residues. Per the germline V gene, CDR1 is MDHEN and CDR2 is SYDVKM. Trimming removed 4 bases from V and 5 bases from J, with 6 bases in between. The CDR3 is CASSSRDEQYF. CDR3 nucleotide sequence: TGTGCCAGCAGTTCTCGTGACGAGCAGTACTTC.

This rearrangement joins TRBV27 to TRBJ1-5; weak D call: TRBD1 (5 bases). This CDR3 is built from 16 residues. The germline V and J ends were trimmed by 5 bases and 2 bases, with 16 bases remaining between them. Germline values: CDR1 MNHEY, CDR2 SMNVEV (reference sequence). CDR3: CASSPKGRGGNQPQHF. For the CDR3, the DNA is TGTGCCAGCAGTCCTAAGGGCCGGGGGGGCAATCAGCCCCAGCATTTT.

The genes are TRBV6-5 and TRBJ2-7; D is unclear. The CDR3 has 13 amino acids. The V gene's germline CDR1 is MNHEY and CDR2 SVGAGI. V dropped 3 bases and J dropped 2 bases, with 8 bases sitting between them. This CDR3 reads CASSYGRPYEQYF. The CDR3 bases are TGTGCCAGCAGTTATGGCAGGCCCTACGAGCAGTACTTC.

The gene calls are TRBV15 and TRBJ1-2; D ambiguous. CDR3 length: 14 residues. CDR1 and CDR2 (germline): LNHNV, YYDKDF (reference sequence). V was shortened by 1 base and J by 4 bases, with 10 bases between the two germline ends. The CDR3 loop reads CATSRARTFYGYTF. The CDR3 DNA follows: TGTGCCACCAGCAGAGCGAGGACTTTCTATGGCTACACCTTC.

The table lists this clone with a count of one. This chain links TRBV21-1 with TRBJ2-7; the table gives TRBD1 as D, unverified against the DNA. TRBV21-1 is classified as a pseudogene. The CDR3 consists of 15 residues. DNA of the CDR3: TGTGCCAGCAGCCAAGACGACTCAGGGGTTTTCGAGCAGTACTTC. Residues: CASSQDDSGVFEQYF.

The rearrangement links TRBV11-2 to TRBJ2-5, with D possibly being TRBD2 (6 bases). The ends were cut back, 2 bases at V and 11 bases at J, with 15 bases in the middle. Germline loops: CDR1 SGHAT, CDR2 FQNNGV. The CDR3 has 13 residues. CDR3 sequence (DNA): TGTGCCAGCAGCTTAACCCAAGGACGGGAGCAGTACTTC. It is translated as CASSLTQGREQYF.

As regards this clone: Its ends do not fully match the called genes, so a read error is possible. The V call is TRBV7-8, the J call TRBJ2-3; D remains ambiguous. CDR1 and CDR2 (germline): SGHVS, FQNEAQ. This CDR3 region has 11 residues. The CDR3 loop reads CASTLATWPIF. CDR3 coding DNA: TGTGCCAGCACCCTGGCGACTTGGCCAATTTTT.